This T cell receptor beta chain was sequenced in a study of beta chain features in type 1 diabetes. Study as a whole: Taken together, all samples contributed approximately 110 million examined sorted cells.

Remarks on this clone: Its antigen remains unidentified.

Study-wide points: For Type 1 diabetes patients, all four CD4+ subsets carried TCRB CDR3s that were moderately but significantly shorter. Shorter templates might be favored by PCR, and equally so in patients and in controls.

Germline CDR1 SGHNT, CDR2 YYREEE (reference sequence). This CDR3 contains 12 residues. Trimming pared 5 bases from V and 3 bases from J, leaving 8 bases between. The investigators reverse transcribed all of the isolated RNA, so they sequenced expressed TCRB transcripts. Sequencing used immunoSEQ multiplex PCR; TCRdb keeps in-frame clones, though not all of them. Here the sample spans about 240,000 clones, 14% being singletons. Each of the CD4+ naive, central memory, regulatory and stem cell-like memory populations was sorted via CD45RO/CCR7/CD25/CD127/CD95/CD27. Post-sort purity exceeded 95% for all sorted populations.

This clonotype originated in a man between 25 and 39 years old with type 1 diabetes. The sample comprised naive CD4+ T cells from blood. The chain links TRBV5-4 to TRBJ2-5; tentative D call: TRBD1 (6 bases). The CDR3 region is CASRQGEETQYF. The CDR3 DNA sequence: TGTGCCAGCAGACAGGGAGAAGAGACCCAGTACTTC.